This T cell receptor (beta chain) was recorded in a study of post-analysis software for immune sequencing data. Study findings and constraints: When compared against controls, multiple sclerosis patients showed significantly lower normalized Chao1 diversity.

TCR beta libraries were prepared from cDNA with unique molecular identifiers. MiXCR, applied by TCRdb to the PCR reads, yields one record per CDR3 protein. The data show 750,000 to 950,000 distinct CDR3 sequences, 46% seen once. Comment on this clonotype: Its antigen remains unidentified.

Sequenced input: blood. The sequence was collected from a girl aged 5 to 17 with multiple sclerosis.

CDR3 region: CASSQSGDRQPQHF. The CDR3 DNA follows: TGTGCCAGCAGCCAAAGCGGGGATAGGCAGCCCCAGCATTTT. The V gene is TRBV14, the J gene TRBJ1-5; D uncertain. This CDR3 comprises 14 residues. Trimming took 2 bases from V and 7 from J, leaving 12 bases between them. CDR1 SGHDN and CDR2 FVKESK come from the germline V gene.